A single sample is the source of the 5 T cell receptor beta chains below, sequenced in a study of T-cell reconstitution after alpha-beta-depleted transplantation in children. Preparing the TCRbeta library involved the use of unique molecular identifiers. Using its own MiXCR run on the PCR reads, TCRdb lists one record per CDR3 protein. Of 85,000 to 120,000 distinct CDR3 sequences listed, around 7% were seen once; the top ten hold 16%. Sequencing was performed on PBMCs, taken before TCRalphabeta/CD19-depleted stem cell transplant. These receptors all come from a boy aged 2 to 9 with acute lymphoblastic leukemia, due to receive a stem cell transplant.

This clonotype was seen just once. A much larger clonotype is one base distant, so this may be a read error. CDR3 sequence: CASCLGTANYGYTF. Here the CDR3 DNA reads TGTGCCAGCTGCCTCGGGACGGCTAACTATGGCTACACCTTC. The J gene is TRBJ1-2, the V gene TRBV3-1, with D possibly being TRBD1 (5 bases). There are 14 residues in the CDR3. Per the germline V gene, CDR1 is LGHDT and CDR2 is YNNKEL (reference sequence). V was shortened by 8 bases and J by 0 bases, with 13 bases between the two germline ends.

The V gene is TRBV7-9, the J gene TRBJ2-5; maybe TRBD1 (6 bases). The CDR3 is made up of 15 amino acids. CDR1 is SEHNR, CDR2 FQNEAQ, per germline (reference sequence). V was cut by 1 base and J by 5 bases, with 14 bases left in between. In DNA form, the CDR3 reads TGTGCCAGCAGCTTAGTAACAGGGCAGTGGGAGACCCAGTACTTC. Translating it yields CASSLVTGQWETQYF. Variable domain in full (rest from reference TRBV7-9 and TRBJ2-5): DTGVSQNPRHKITKRGQNVTFRCDPISEHNRLYWYRQTLGQGPEFLTYFQNEAQLEKSRLLSDRFSAERPKGSFSTLEIQRTEQGDSAMYLCASSLVTGQWETQYFGPGTRLLVL.

The chain recombines TRBV20-1 with TRBJ1-1; 9 positions match TRBD1. With V trimmed by 8 bases and J by 1 base, 8 bases remained unmatched. This CDR3 has 14 amino acids. Per germline, CDR1 DFQATT and CDR2 SNEGSKA (reference sequence). The CDR3 protein is CSSRTGAQNTEAFF. The CDR3 bases are TGCAGTTCCCGGACAGGGGCTCAGAACACTGAAGCTTTCTTT.

The rearrangement joins TRBV20-1 to TRBJ2-3, with 8 nucleotides matching TRBD1. Germline V gene data show CDR1 as DFQATT and CDR2 as SNEGSKA (reference sequence). The trim removed 5 bases at V and 4 bases at J, leaving 11 bases unmatched. The CDR3 has 15 amino acids. The CDR3 here is CSASTDGTGADTQYF. The CDR3 region has the DNA TGCAGTGCTTCGACGGACGGGACAGGCGCAGATACGCAGTATTTT.

At least ten counts were recorded for this clonotype. The chain combines TRBV7-2 with TRBJ2-7; D uncertain. Trimming pared 5 bases from V and 0 bases from J, leaving 8 bases between. CDR3 length: 13 residues. Germline V gene data show CDR1 as SGHTA and CDR2 as FQGNSA. CDR3 residues: CASSPMVSYEQYF. CDR3 DNA: TGTGCCAGCAGCCCCATGGTCTCCTACGAGCAGTACTTC. Using reference TRBV7-2 and TRBJ2-7 for the parts outside the CDR3, the full variable domain is GAGVSQSPSNKVTEKGKDVELRCDPISGHTALYWYRQSLGQGLEFLIYFQGNSAPDKSGLPSDRFSAERTGGSVSTLTIQRTQQEDSAVYLCASSPMVSYEQYFGPGTRLTVT.